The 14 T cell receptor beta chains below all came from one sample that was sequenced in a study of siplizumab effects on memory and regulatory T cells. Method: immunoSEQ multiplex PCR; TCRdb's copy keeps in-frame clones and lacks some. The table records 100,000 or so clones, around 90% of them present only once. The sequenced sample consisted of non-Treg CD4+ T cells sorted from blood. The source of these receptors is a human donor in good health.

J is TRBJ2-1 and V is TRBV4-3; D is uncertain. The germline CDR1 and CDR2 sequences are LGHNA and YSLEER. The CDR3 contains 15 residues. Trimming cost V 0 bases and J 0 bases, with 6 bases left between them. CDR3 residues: CASSQDPSSYNEQFF. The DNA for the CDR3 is TGCGCCAGCAGCCAAGATCCAAGCTCCTACAATGAGCAGTTCTTC.

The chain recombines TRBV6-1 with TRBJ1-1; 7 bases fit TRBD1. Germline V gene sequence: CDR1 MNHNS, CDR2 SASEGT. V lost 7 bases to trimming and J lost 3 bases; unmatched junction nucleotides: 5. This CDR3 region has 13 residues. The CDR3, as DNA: TGTGCCAGCAACAGGGGTGGGCACACTGAAGCTTTCTTT. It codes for CASNRGGHTEAFF.

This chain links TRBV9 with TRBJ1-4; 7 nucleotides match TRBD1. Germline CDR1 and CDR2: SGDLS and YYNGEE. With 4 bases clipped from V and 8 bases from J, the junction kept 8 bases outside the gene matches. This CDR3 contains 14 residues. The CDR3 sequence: CASSFARGGEKLFF. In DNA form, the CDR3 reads TGTGCCAGCAGCTTCGCGAGAGGGGGCGAAAAACTGTTTTTT.

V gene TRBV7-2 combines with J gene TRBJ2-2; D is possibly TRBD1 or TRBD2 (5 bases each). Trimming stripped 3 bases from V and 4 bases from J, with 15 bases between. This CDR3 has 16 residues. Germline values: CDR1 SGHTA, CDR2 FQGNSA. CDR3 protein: CASSFEPLGTTGELFF. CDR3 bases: TGTGCCAGCAGCTTTGAGCCTCTGGGGACCACCGGGGAGCTGTTTTTT. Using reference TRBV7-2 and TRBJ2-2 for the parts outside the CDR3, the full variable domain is GAGVSQSPSNKVTEKGKDVELRCDPISGHTALYWYRQSLGQGLEFLIYFQGNSAPDKSGLPSDRFSAERTGGSVSTLTIQRTQQEDSAVYLCASSFEPLGTTGELFFGEGSRLTVL.

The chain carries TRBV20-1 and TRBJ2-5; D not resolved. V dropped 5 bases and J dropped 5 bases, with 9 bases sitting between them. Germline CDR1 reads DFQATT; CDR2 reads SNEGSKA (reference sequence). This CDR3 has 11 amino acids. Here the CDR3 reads CSAAYGETQYF. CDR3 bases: TGCAGTGCTGCCTACGGGGAGACCCAGTACTTC.

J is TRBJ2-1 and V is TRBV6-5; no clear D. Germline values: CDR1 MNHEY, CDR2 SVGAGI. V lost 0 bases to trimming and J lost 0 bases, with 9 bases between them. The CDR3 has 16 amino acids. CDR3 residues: CASSYSSYSSYNEQFF. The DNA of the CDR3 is TGTGCCAGCAGTTACTCGTCGTACAGCTCCTACAATGAGCAGTTCTTC.

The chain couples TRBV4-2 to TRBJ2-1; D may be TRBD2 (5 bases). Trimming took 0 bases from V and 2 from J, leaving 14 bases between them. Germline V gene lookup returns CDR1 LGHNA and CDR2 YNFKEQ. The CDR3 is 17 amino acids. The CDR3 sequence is CASSQDSPSRTYNEQFF. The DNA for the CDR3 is TGTGCCAGCAGCCAAGATTCCCCTAGCCGCACCTACAATGAGCAGTTCTTC.

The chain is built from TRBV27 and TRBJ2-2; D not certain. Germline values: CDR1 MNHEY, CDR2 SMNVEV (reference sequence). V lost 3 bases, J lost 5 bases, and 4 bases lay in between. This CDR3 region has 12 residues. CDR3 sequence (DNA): TGTGCCAGCAGTTTTATAACCGGGGAGCTGTTTTTT. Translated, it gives CASSFITGELFF.

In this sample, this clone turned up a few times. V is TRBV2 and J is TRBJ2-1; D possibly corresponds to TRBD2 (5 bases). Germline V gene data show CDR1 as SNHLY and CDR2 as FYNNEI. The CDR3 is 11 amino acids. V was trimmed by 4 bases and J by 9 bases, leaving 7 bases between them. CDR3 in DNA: TGTGCCAGCAGTGGGGAGTTTGAGCAGTTCTTC. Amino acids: CASSGEFEQFF.

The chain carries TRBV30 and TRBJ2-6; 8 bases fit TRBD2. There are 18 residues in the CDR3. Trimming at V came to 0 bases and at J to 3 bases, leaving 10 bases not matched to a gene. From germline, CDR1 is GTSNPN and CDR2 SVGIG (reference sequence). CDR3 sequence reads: CAWSVGAGGSFGANVLTF. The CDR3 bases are TGTGCCTGGAGTGTAGGGGCGGGAGGATCTTTTGGGGCCAACGTCCTGACTTTC.

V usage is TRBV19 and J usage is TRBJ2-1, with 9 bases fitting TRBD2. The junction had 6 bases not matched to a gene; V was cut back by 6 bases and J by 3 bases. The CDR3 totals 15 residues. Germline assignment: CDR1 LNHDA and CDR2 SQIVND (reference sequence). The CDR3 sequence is CASSDLAGHYNEQFF. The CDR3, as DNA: TGTGCCAGTAGCGATCTAGCGGGGCACTACAATGAGCAGTTCTTC. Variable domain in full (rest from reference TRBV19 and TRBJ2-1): DGGITQSPKYLFRKEGQNVTLSCEQNLNHDAMYWYRQDPGQGLRLIYYSQIVNDFQKGDIAEGYSVSREKKESFPLTVTSAQKNPTAFYLCASSDLAGHYNEQFFGPGTRLTVL.

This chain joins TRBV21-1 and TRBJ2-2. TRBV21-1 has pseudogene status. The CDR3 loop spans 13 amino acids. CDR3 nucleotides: TGTGCCAGCAGCGGTGATTTCGCCGGGGAGCTGTTTTTT. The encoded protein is CASSGDFAGELFF.

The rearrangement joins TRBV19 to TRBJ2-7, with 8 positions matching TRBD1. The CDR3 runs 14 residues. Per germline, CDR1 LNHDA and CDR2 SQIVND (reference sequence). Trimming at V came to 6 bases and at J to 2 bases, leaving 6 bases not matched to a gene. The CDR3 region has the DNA TGTGCCAGTAGACGGGACAGGAGAACCTACGAGCAGTACTTC. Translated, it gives CASRRDRRTYEQYF.

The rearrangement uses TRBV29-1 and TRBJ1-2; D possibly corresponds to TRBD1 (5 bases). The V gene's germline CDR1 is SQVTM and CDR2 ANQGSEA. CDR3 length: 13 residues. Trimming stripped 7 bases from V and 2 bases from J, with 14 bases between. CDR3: CSGSGLSNYGYTF. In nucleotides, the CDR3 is TGCAGCGGATCAGGGCTCTCAAACTATGGCTACACCTTC.